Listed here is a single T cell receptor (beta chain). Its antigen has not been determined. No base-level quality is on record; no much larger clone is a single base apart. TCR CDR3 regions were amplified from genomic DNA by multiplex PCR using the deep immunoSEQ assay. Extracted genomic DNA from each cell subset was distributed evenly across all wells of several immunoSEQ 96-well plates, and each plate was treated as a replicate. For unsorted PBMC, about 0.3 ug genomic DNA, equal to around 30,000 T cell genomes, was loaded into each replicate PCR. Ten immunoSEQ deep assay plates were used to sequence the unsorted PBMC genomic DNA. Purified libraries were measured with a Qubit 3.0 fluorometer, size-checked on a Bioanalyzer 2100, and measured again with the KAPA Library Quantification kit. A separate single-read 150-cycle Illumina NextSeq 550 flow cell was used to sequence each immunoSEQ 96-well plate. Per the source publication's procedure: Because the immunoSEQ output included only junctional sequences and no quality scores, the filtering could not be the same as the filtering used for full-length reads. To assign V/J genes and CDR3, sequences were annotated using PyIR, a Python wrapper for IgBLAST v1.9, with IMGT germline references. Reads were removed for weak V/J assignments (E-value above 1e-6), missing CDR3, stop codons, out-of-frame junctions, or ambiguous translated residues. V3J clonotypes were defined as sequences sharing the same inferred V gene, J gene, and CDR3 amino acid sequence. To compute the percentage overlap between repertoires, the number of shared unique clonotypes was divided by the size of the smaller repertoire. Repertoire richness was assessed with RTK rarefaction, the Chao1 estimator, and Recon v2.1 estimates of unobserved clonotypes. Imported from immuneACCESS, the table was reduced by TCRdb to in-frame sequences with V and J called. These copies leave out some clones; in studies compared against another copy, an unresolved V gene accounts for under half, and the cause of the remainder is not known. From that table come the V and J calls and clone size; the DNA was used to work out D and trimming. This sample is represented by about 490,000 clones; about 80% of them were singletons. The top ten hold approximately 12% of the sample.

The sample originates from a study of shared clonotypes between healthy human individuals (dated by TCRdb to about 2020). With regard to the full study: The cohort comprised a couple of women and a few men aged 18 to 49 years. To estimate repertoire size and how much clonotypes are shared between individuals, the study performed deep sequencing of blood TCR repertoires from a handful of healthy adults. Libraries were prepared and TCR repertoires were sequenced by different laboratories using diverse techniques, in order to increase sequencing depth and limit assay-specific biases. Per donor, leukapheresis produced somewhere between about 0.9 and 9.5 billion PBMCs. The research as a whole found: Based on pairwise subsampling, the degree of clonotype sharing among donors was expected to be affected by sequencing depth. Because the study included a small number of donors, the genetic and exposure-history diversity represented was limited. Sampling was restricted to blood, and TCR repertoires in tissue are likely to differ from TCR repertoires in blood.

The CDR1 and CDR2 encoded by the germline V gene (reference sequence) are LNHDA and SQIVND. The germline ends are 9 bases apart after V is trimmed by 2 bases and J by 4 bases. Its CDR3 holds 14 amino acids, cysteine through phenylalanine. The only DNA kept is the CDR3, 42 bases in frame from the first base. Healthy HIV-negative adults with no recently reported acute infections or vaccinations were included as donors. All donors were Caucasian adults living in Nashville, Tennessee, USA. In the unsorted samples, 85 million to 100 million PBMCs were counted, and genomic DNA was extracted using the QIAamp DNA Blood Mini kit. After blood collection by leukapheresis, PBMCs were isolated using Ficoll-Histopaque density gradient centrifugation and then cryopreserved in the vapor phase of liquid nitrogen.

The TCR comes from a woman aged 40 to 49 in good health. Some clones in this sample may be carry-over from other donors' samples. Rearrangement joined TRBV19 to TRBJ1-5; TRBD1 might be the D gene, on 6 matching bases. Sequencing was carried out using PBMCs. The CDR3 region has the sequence CASSIWGQNQPQHF. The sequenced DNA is TGTGCCAGTAGTATATGGGGGCAGAATCAGCCCCAGCATTTT. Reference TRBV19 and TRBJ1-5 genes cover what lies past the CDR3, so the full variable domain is DGGITQSPKYLFRKEGQNVTLSCEQNLNHDAMYWYRQDPGQGLRLIYYSQIVNDFQKGDIAEGYSVSREKKESFPLTVTSAQKNPTAFYLCASSIWGQNQPQHFGDGTRLSIL.